A single sample gave rise to the 13 T cell receptor beta chains below, sequenced in a study of T-cell memory formation after mild COVID-19. TCRdb processed the 5' RACE reads anew with MiXCR; each CDR3 protein has one entry. The sample holds about 340,000 distinct CDR3 sequences; 13% are singletons and the top ten take about 20%. The sequenced material came from PBMCs or a T cell subset sorted from them (not recorded which). The receptor source for this set is a man in his late teens or twenties who had mild COVID-19 (a few samples of this study predate the infection). Cell type and time point are not known.

This clonotype was seen ten or more times. V is TRBV6-2 or TRBV6-3 and J is TRBJ2-1; D may be TRBD1 (6 bases). CDR3 length: 15 amino acids. The germline V gene encodes CDR1 MNHEY and CDR2 SVGEGT. V shed 5 bases and J shed 1 base, with 12 bases lying between them. CDR3 amino acids: CASSGLRGSYNEQFF. CDR3 DNA: TGTGCCAGCAGTGGGTTGAGGGGGTCCTACAATGAGCAGTTCTTC.

This clonotype was seen a few times. The gene calls are TRBV12-3 or TRBV12-4 and TRBJ1-1, with D possibly matching TRBD1 (5 bases). With 2 bases removed from V and 6 bases from J, the gap between germline ends came to 13 bases. CDR3 length equals 14 residues. DNA for the CDR3: TGTGCCAGCAGTTTATTCCCGGGGGACGCTGAAGCTTTCTTT. It specifies CASSLFPGDAEAFF.

This clonotype was seen only a few times. This CDR3 reads CASSLVAEQETQYF. The DNA of the CDR3 is TGCGCCAGCAGCTTGGTGGCAGAACAAGAGACCCAGTACTTC. The chain couples TRBV5-1 to TRBJ2-5; D gene unclear. Trimming removed 0 bases from V and 2 bases from J, with 8 bases in between. Germline values: CDR1 SGHRS, CDR2 YFSETQ. There are 14 residues in the CDR3.

The rearrangement links TRBV4-3 to TRBJ2-3; tentative D call: TRBD2 (6 bases). Germline CDR1 is LGHNA and CDR2 is YSLEER. V lost 0 bases and J 8 bases, leaving 12 bases between the germline ends. The CDR3 sequence is 14 residues long. In DNA form, the CDR3 reads TGCGCCAGCAGCCAAGATGGCGGGGAAAGTACGCAGTATTTT. Protein sequence: CASSQDGGESTQYF.

The chain joins TRBV4-3 to TRBJ2-4, with a tentative D call TRBD1 (5 bases). The CDR3 totals 18 residues. From germline, CDR1 is LGHNA and CDR2 YSLEER. The V end lost 0 bases, the J end lost 0 bases, and 15 bases lay between the germline ends. The CDR3 loop reads CASSQDWQGLLAKNIQYF. The CDR3, as DNA: TGCGCCAGCAGCCAAGATTGGCAGGGCCTCTTAGCCAAAAACATTCAGTACTTC.

This clonotype turned up a few times. The chain couples TRBV5-5 to TRBJ1-5, with D unresolved. V was trimmed by 1 base and J by 1 base, leaving 6 bases between them. The germline CDR1 and CDR2 sequences are SGHKS and YYEKEE (reference sequence). The CDR3 covers 14 residues. The CDR3 loop reads CASSLSRSNQPQHF. The CDR3 DNA sequence: TGTGCCAGCAGCTTGAGCAGGAGCAATCAGCCCCAGCATTTT.

The sample holds many counts of this clonotype. The V and J genes are TRBV5-1 and TRBJ1-2, with no clear D. V was trimmed by 2 bases and J by 8 bases, leaving 13 bases between them. Per germline, CDR1 SGHRS and CDR2 YFSETQ. The CDR3 contains 13 residues. The CDR3 is CASSFGSVEGYTF. CDR3 coding DNA: TGCGCCAGCAGCTTCGGGTCTGTGGAGGGCTACACCTTC.

A few counts support this clonotype. The rearrangement links TRBV5-1 to TRBJ2-4, with D hard to call. Deletions cut 1 base from V and 0 bases from J, with 8 bases between. The CDR3 extends over 15 amino acids. Germline V gives CDR1 SGHRS, CDR2 YFSETQ. The CDR3 is CASSLTILAKNIQYF. The CDR3 coding sequence is TGCGCCAGCAGCTTGACGATACTAGCCAAAAACATTCAGTACTTC.

This clonotype was observed many times. The gene calls are TRBV5-1 and TRBJ2-1; 7 nucleotides match TRBD1. The CDR3 sequence is 17 residues long. V was clipped by 0 bases and J by 5 bases; unmatched bases: 11. Germline assignment: CDR1 SGHRS and CDR2 YFSETQ. This chain's CDR3 is CASSLERGPPWDNEQFF. DNA for the CDR3: TGCGCCAGCAGCTTGGAGAGGGGGCCACCCTGGGACAATGAGCAGTTCTTC.

J is TRBJ2-7 and V is TRBV7-2, with TRBD2 matching over 8 bases. The CDR3 extends over 15 amino acids. The germline V gene encodes CDR1 SGHTA and CDR2 FQGNSA. The J segment lost 2 bases and the V segment lost 1 base, leaving 4 bases of the junction unmatched. The CDR3 coding sequence is TGTGCCAGCAGCTTAGGGGCGGGGGGAGCCTACGAGCAGTACTTC. This gives the protein CASSLGAGGAYEQYF.

This clonotype was found many times. The chain joins TRBV7-8 to TRBJ2-5; D call uncertain. With 0 bases removed from V and 5 bases from J, the gap between germline ends came to 16 bases. The germline V gene has CDR1 SGHVS and CDR2 FQNEAQ. CDR3 length equals 16 residues. The CDR3 sequence: CASSLARQFGRETQYF. In nucleotides, the CDR3 is TGTGCCAGCAGCTTAGCCCGCCAGTTTGGTAGGGAGACCCAGTACTTC. The whole variable domain, remainder taken from reference TRBV7-8 and TRBJ2-5, is GAGVSQSPRYKVAKRGQDVALRCDPISGHVSLFWYQQALGQGPEFLTYFQNEAQLDKSGLPSDRFFAERPEGSVSTLKIQRTQQEDSAVYLCASSLARQFGRETQYFGPGTRLLVL.

The sample holds a few counts of this clonotype. This chain uses TRBV5-6 with TRBJ1-5, with D unresolved. Trimming cost V 3 bases and J 4 bases, with 11 bases left between them. The germline V gene has CDR1 SGHDT and CDR2 YYEEEE. The CDR3 is 14 residues long. The CDR3 here is CASSSLGENQPQHF. DNA for the CDR3: TGTGCCAGCAGCTCTCTGGGCGAGAATCAGCCCCAGCATTTT.

This clonotype was observed many times. The chain employs TRBV5-1 and TRBJ1-2; the D is unclear. The germline V and J ends were trimmed by 5 bases and 6 bases, with 20 bases remaining between them. This CDR3 spans 15 amino acids. Looked up from germline, CDR1 is SGHRS and CDR2 is YFSETQ. CDR3 sequence (DNA): TGCGCCAGCAGGGCAGGTCACAGTCAGATCCATGGCTACACCTTC. As protein: CASRAGHSQIHGYTF.